This is a list of T cell receptor beta chains from one sample in a study of OX40 agonist ivuxolimab in advanced cancers. The assay was immunoSEQ multiplex PCR, and TCRdb's table has in-frame clones only and misses some. Among tens of thousands of clones listed, around nine tenths were seen once. The starting material was CD4+ or CD8+ T cells sorted from blood, obtained in a trial of the OX40 agonist ivuxolimab. The receptors were sampled from an adult with an advanced solid tumor such as melanoma, head and neck, liver or kidney cancer. Each CDR3 is given with its conserved first and last residue. A D gene is named only where the DNA matches it firmly. Rows give clone size only sometimes, using once, few, many, or a class for an expanded clone.

D,J,size,V,CDR3,DNA
NA,TRBJ2-3,NA,TRBV7-6,CASSQAVPSTDTQYF,TGTGCCAGCAGCCAGGCGGTTCCGAGCACAGATACGCAGTATTTT
NA,TRBJ1-1,NA,TRBV5-1,CASSEAGGLIKNTEAFF,TGCGCCAGCAGCGAGGCGGGCGGACTCATAAAGAACACTGAAGCTTTCTTT
TRBD1,TRBJ1-4,NA,TRBV7-9,CASSQGGGREEKLFF,TGTGCCAGCAGCCAAGGAGGGGGCCGGGAGGAAAAACTGTTTTTT
TRBD1,TRBJ2-7,NA,TRBV19,CASSRQGKDEQYF,TGTGCCAGTAGTCGACAGGGTAAGGACGAGCAGTACTTC
NA,TRBJ1-1,medium-sized,TRBV27,CASSFAGSTEAFF,TGTGCCAGCAGTTTCGCCGGCAGCACTGAAGCTTTCTTT
TRBD1,TRBJ2-3,NA,TRBV19,CASRRDRDTDTQYF,TGTGCCAGTAGGCGGGACAGGGACACAGATACGCAGTATTTT
NA,TRBJ1-1,NA,TRBV5-1,CASSLGSGAGTEAFF,TGCGCCAGCAGCTTGGGGTCAGGGGCCGGGACTGAAGCTTTCTTT
NA,TRBJ1-4,NA,TRBV5-6,CASSLWTTNEKLFF,TGTGCCAGCAGCTTGTGGACAACTAATGAAAAACTGTTTTTT
NA,TRBJ2-7,NA,TRBV5-4,CASSPQGDINKQYF,TGTGCCAGCAGCCCTCAGGGAGACATAAACAAGCAGTACTTC
NA,TRBJ1-5,NA,TRBV14,CASSQGTYQPQHF,TGTGCCAGCTCCCAGGGGACTTATCAGCCCCAGCATTTT
NA,TRBJ2-7,NA,TRBV19,CASSRGPTYEQYF,TGTGCCAGCTCCCGGGGCCCCACCTACGAGCAGTACTTC
NA,TRBJ2-3,NA,TRBV7-3,CASSLRGDTRDTQYF,TGTGCCAGCAGCTTACGCGGGGATACACGGGATACGCAGTATTTT
NA,TRBJ2-3,NA,TRBV18,CASSFASTDTQYF,TGTGCCAGCTCATTTGCTAGCACAGATACGCAGTATTTT
NA,TRBJ1-5,NA,TRBV10-3,CAISEGDQPQHF,TGTGCCATCAGTGAGGGGGATCAGCCCCAGCATTTT
NA,TRBJ2-1,NA,TRBV7-2,CASSLTEAEQFF,TGTGCCAGCAGCTTAACTGAAGCTGAGCAGTTCTTC
TRBD2,TRBJ2-7,NA,TRBV7-2,CASSLGGLAGTEQYF,TGTGCCAGCAGCTTAGGGGGACTAGCGGGAACCGAGCAGTACTTC
NA,TRBJ2-3,few,TRBV7-3,CASSLTSGLLTF,TGTGCCAGCAGCTTAACTTCGGGACTCCTAACTTTT
NA,TRBJ1-5,few,TRBV6-1,CASSDPQPQHF,TGTGCCAGCAGTGACCCTCAGCCCCAGCATTTT
TRBD1,TRBJ2-3,NA,TRBV7-6,CASSPLGRGQGDTQYF,TGTGCCAGCAGCCCCCTTGGCCGGGGACAGGGGGATACGCAGTATTTT
NA,TRBJ1-1,NA,TRBV9,CASRNRDGLMNTEAFF,TGTGCCAGCAGGAACCGGGACGGATTAATGAACACTGAAGCTTTCTTT
NA,TRBJ2-1,once,TRBV6-1,CASSEVSGLGGQFF,TGTGCCAGCAGTGAAGTGTCGGGGCTCGGGGGGCAGTTCTTC
NA,TRBJ2-1,few,TRBV9,CASSRTGTSYNEQFF,TGTGCCAGCAGCAGAACAGGGACCTCCTACAATGAGCAGTTCTTC
NA,TRBJ2-1,once,TRBV30,CVWTNGGGKDYNEQFF,TGTGTCTGGACCAATGGGGGCGGAAAGGACTACAATGAGCAGTTCTTC
NA,TRBJ1-3,NA,TRBV6-5,CASSRAGAGGNTIYF,TGTGCCAGCAGTCGCGCCGGGGCTGGGGGAAACACCATATATTTT
NA,TRBJ1-2,few,TRBV14,CASSQGPGMRGGYTF,TGTGCCAGCAGCCAAGGACCTGGGATGAGAGGTGGCTACACCTTC
TRBD1,TRBJ2-6,NA,TRBV5-8,CASNPDREDISGANVLTF,TGTGCCAGCAACCCGGACAGGGAGGATATCTCTGGGGCCAACGTCCTGACTTTC
NA,TRBJ2-5,NA,TRBV14,CASSPSRETQYF,TGTGCCAGCAGCCCTTCACGAGAGACCCAGTACTTC